The 29 T cell receptor beta chains reported below all come from one sample, sequenced in a study of blood T cell repertoires in COVID-19. The method was immunoSEQ multiplex PCR; TCRdb's version includes in-frame clones alone and lacks a portion of them. The sample has approximately 230,000 clones; approximately 83% are singletons. The sample taken for sequencing was peripheral blood. These receptors came from an elderly man with acute or convalescent COVID-19.

This sequence joins TRBV5-1 and TRBJ1-6; 10 nucleotides agree with TRBD1. CDR1 and CDR2 from the germline V gene are SGHRS and YFSETQ. J gave up 7 bases and V 3 bases, and 4 bases lay outside the gene matches. There are 15 residues in the CDR3. CDR3 sequence reads: CASSWGGQGNSPLHF. The DNA for the CDR3 is TGCGCCAGCAGCTGGGGGGGACAGGGGAATTCACCCCTCCACTTT.

The chain combines TRBV4-1 with TRBJ1-5, with 7 bases identical to TRBD1. Germline V gives CDR1 MGHRA, CDR2 YSYEKL. V was pared by 3 bases and J by 4 bases, with 9 bases of the junction left unmatched. The CDR3 contains 16 residues. The CDR3 is CASSQSPTGINQPQHF. The DNA for the CDR3 is TGCGCCAGCAGCCAGTCCCCGACAGGGATAAATCAGCCCCAGCATTTT.

The rearrangement joins TRBV2 to TRBJ1-4; D call uncertain. This CDR3 comprises 14 residues. V was pared by 7 bases and J by 0 bases, with 9 bases between. Germline V lookup: CDR1 SNHLY, CDR2 FYNNEI. CDR3 DNA sequence: TGTGCCAGCAACACCGCCGCAACTAATGAAAAACTGTTTTTT. Amino acids: CASNTAATNEKLFF.

The rearrangement uses TRBV9 and TRBJ1-1; D may be TRBD1 (5 bases). Germline loops: CDR1 SGDLS, CDR2 YYNGEE. The CDR3 covers 15 residues. V shed 0 bases and J shed 0 bases, with 9 bases lying between them. CDR3 sequence (DNA): TGTGCCAGCAGCGTAGATACAGGACTGAACACTGAAGCTTTCTTT. This translates into CASSVDTGLNTEAFF.

This clone was seen a handful of times. This chain connects TRBV10-2 to TRBJ1-1; D is uncertain. Germline values: CDR1 WSHSY, CDR2 SAAADI. This CDR3 has 14 amino acids. V lost 4 bases to trimming and J lost 1 base, with 10 bases between them. In DNA form, the CDR3 reads TGCGCCAGCAGTGTCACCAGACAGAACACTGAAGCTTTCTTT. This translates into CASSVTRQNTEAFF.

The chain recombines TRBV7-3 with TRBJ1-1, with D perhaps TRBD1 (5 bases). CDR3 length: 14 amino acids. V lost 4 bases to trimming and J lost 4 bases, with 13 bases between them. Germline lookup yields CDR1 SGHTA and CDR2 FQGTGA. CDR3 nucleotides: TGTGCCAGCAGCTCCTCGGGGGTGATCACTGAAGCTTTCTTT. This codes for CASSSSGVITEAFF.

The rearrangement uses TRBV19 and TRBJ2-4, with no clear D. The CDR3 runs 18 residues. Germline CDR1 LNHDA, CDR2 SQIVND (reference sequence). V was shortened by 6 bases and J by 0 bases, with 21 bases between the two germline ends. Here the CDR3 reads CASSPDVSLFVAKNIQYF. For the CDR3, the DNA is TGTGCCAGTAGCCCCGACGTTAGCCTCTTTGTAGCCAAAAACATTCAGTACTTC.

With regard to this clone: An end of the junction does not agree with germline; a read error may underlie this. The chain carries TRBV19 and TRBJ2-5; possibly TRBD2 for D (6 bases). Germline V CDR1 and CDR2: LNHDA, SQIVND (reference sequence). The CDR3 runs to 13 residues. The CDR3 loop is CASSIGGWGERNF. The CDR3 DNA sequence: TGTGCCAGTAGTATAGGTGGTTGGGGGGAACGGAACTTC. Filled out from reference TRBV19 and TRBJ2-5, the complete variable domain reads DGGITQSPKYLFRKEGQNVTLSCEQNLNHDAMYWYRQDPGQGLRLIYYSQIVNDFQKGDIAEGYSVSREKKESFPLTVTSAQKNPTAFYLCASSIGGWGERNFGPGTRLLVL.

This chain links TRBV3-1 (or the pseudogene TRBV3-2) with TRBJ1-2; 12 bases line up with TRBD1. CDR1 LGHDT and CDR2 YNNKEL come from the germline V gene (reference sequence). This CDR3 spans 18 amino acids. V shed 1 base and J 3 bases; nucleotides not matched to a gene: 9. This chain's CDR3 is CASSQGWDRGQGDYGYTF. CDR3 sequence (DNA): TGTGCCAGCAGCCAAGGGTGGGACAGGGGGCAAGGCGACTATGGCTACACCTTC.

The chain recombines TRBV19 with TRBJ1-6; 8 bases are a match to TRBD1. Germline values: CDR1 LNHDA, CDR2 SQIVND (reference sequence). The CDR3 length is 14 residues. J gave up 10 bases and V 6 bases, and 8 bases lay outside the gene matches. The CDR3 nucleotides read TGTGCCAGTAGGGAACTGACAGGGGAATCACCCCTCCACTTT. This codes for CASRELTGESPLHF.

This clone was counted once. The CDR3 DNA reads as TGTGCCAGCAGCCAAGATCCCCCAGGCGGCTACACCTTC. It specifies CASSQDPPGGYTF. This chain joins TRBV4-2 and TRBJ1-2; D is undetermined. V lost 0 bases to trimming and J lost 8 bases, with 10 bases between them. This CDR3 is built from 13 residues. CDR1 and CDR2 (germline): LGHNA, YNFKEQ.

This clone was seen more than once but under ten times. The chain's CDR3 is CASSLHSGRPNEQFF. The DNA of the CDR3 is TGTGCCAGCAGCTTACACAGCGGGAGACCAAATGAGCAGTTCTTC. V gene TRBV7-3 combines with J gene TRBJ2-1, with TRBD2 identical over 8 bases. Germline values: CDR1 SGHTA, CDR2 FQGTGA. V shed 2 bases, J shed 7 bases, and the junction held 7 bases outside the gene matches. The CDR3 contains 15 residues. Full variable domain (remainder filled in from reference TRBV7-3 and TRBJ2-1): GAGVSQTPSNKVTEKGKYVELRCDPISGHTALYWYRQSLGQGPEFLIYFQGTGAADDSGLPNDRFFAVRPEGSVSTLKIQRTERGDSAVYLCASSLHSGRPNEQFFGPGTRLTVL.

The V gene is TRBV2, the J gene TRBJ1-5; D unclear. Germline CDR1 and CDR2: SNHLY and FYNNEI. CDR3 length: 15 residues. Trimming took 7 bases from V and 2 from J, leaving 15 bases between them. The CDR3 DNA reads TGTGCCAGCAACCCCTCGGCGGGAGGCAATCAGCCCCAGCATTTT. Protein sequence: CASNPSAGGNQPQHF.

The chain joins TRBV5-1 to TRBJ2-3; possible D gene TRBD2, 5 bases. The CDR3 loop spans 14 amino acids. Trimming pared 5 bases from V and 4 bases from J, leaving 14 bases between. The germline V gene has CDR1 SGHRS and CDR2 YFSETQ. The CDR3 here is CASRRTGLADTQYF. DNA for the CDR3: TGCGCCAGCAGGAGAACGGGGTTGGCAGATACGCAGTATTTT. The entire variable domain, with the rest obtained from reference TRBV5-1 and TRBJ2-3, is as follows: KAGVTQTPRYLIKTRGQQVTLSCSPISGHRSVSWYQQTPGQGLQFLFEYFSETQRNKGNFPGRFSGRQFSNSRSEMNVSTLELGDSALYLCASRRTGLADTQYFGPGTRLTVL.

This sequence joins TRBV27 and TRBJ1-6; D remains ambiguous. V gave up 4 bases and J gave up 6 bases, with 13 bases separating them. The V gene's germline CDR1 is MNHEY and CDR2 SMNVEV (reference sequence). This CDR3 contains 15 residues. For the CDR3, the DNA is TGTGCCAGCAGTTCGTTGTCGTCGGGTAATTCACCCCTCCACTTT. Its translation is CASSSLSSGNSPLHF.

There are a few counts of this clone. This chain uses TRBV11-2 with TRBJ1-2, with TRBD1 identical over 8 bases. With V trimmed by 6 bases and J by 2 bases, 11 bases remained unmatched. Germline V gene sequence: CDR1 SGHAT, CDR2 FQNNGV. The CDR3 contains 16 residues. Here the CDR3 DNA reads TGTGCCAGCAGACCTCTGGGAGACAGGGGCAACTATGGCTACACCTTC. Translation gives CASRPLGDRGNYGYTF. The whole variable domain, remainder taken from reference TRBV11-2 and TRBJ1-2, is EAGVAQSPRYKIIEKRQSVAFWCNPISGHATLYWYQQILGQGPKLLIQFQNNGVVDDSQLPKDRFSAERLKGVDSTLKIQPAKLEDSAVYLCASRPLGDRGNYGYTFGSGTRLTVV.

The chain combines TRBV20-1 with TRBJ1-1, with TRBD1 matching over 8 bases. Germline V gene sequence: CDR1 DFQATT, CDR2 SNEGSKA (reference sequence). The CDR3 totals 15 residues. J was trimmed by 4 bases and V by 3 bases; bases with no gene match: 10. Written as DNA, the CDR3 is TGCAGTGCTAGTAATAGCGGACAGGGTGTCACTGAAGCTTTCTTT. It is translated as CSASNSGQGVTEAFF.

This chain links TRBV4-1 with TRBJ1-5; D is possibly TRBD1 (5 bases). Trimming stripped 0 bases from V and 0 bases from J, with 6 bases between. The CDR3 consists of 15 residues. From germline, CDR1 is MGHRA and CDR2 YSYEKL. CDR3 sequence: CASSQEGGSNQPQHF. CDR3 bases: TGCGCCAGCAGCCAAGAGGGGGGTAGCAATCAGCCCCAGCATTTT.

This clone was seen a handful of times. The rearrangement links TRBV18 to TRBJ2-7, with D maybe TRBD2 (5 bases). Germline CDR1 and CDR2: KGHSH and LQKENI. The ends were cut back, 5 bases at V and 4 bases at J, with 9 bases in the middle. This CDR3 region has 12 residues. CDR3 amino acids: CASSSGDYEQYF. The DNA for the CDR3 is TGTGCCAGCTCATCCGGGGATTACGAGCAGTACTTC.

This clone was seen only a few times. V usage is TRBV6-6 and J usage is TRBJ1-2; TRBD1 agrees at 7 bases. There are 15 residues in the CDR3. Per the germline V gene, CDR1 is MNHNY and CDR2 is SVGAGI (reference sequence). J was trimmed by 4 bases and V by 4 bases; bases with no gene match: 9. The CDR3 nucleotides read TGTGCCAGCAGTTCCTCGACAGGGAGAATCTATGGCTACACCTTC. Residues: CASSSSTGRIYGYTF.

This clone has just a few counts. This chain joins TRBV6-5 and TRBJ1-3; no clear D. CDR1 MNHEY and CDR2 SVGAGI come from the germline V gene. This CDR3 region has 15 residues. The V gene lost 2 bases and the J gene lost 0 bases, with 8 bases spanning the gap. The DNA of the CDR3 is TGTGCCAGCAGTTACGGAGGTAGCTCTGGAAACACCATATATTTT. It yields the protein CASSYGGSSGNTIYF.

The table lists this clone with a count of one. The rearrangement links TRBV7-2 to TRBJ1-1, with D unresolved. Trimming left V 5 bases short and J 7 bases short, with 17 bases between. CDR1 and CDR2 from the germline V gene are SGHTA and FQGNSA. CDR3 length equals 14 residues. The CDR3 region has the DNA TGTGCCAGCAGCCCCAGAAGAGGACGGGGTGAAGCTTTCTTT. It is translated as CASSPRRGRGEAFF.

This clone showed up just once. The V and J genes are TRBV18 and TRBJ1-4; 7 bases match TRBD1. Looked up from germline, CDR1 is KGHSH and CDR2 is LQKENI. V was clipped by 6 bases and J by 7 bases; unmatched bases: 11. The CDR3 totals 15 residues. CDR3 sequence: CASSSILGQSEKLFF. The CDR3 bases are TGTGCCAGCTCCTCAATATTGGGACAGAGTGAAAAACTGTTTTTT.

Only one count was recorded for this clone. The chain couples TRBV27 to TRBJ1-2, with D possibly being TRBD1 (6 bases). Trimming stripped 8 bases from V and 8 bases from J, with 18 bases between. The CDR3 is made up of 13 amino acids. Germline loops: CDR1 MNHEY, CDR2 SMNVEV (reference sequence). CDR3 loop: CASRSTGKAGYTF. The CDR3 region has the DNA TGTGCCAGCCGGAGTACAGGGAAAGCGGGCTACACCTTC.

The chain carries TRBV7-2 and TRBJ2-1; TRBD2 aligns across 7 bases. Trimming took 2 bases from V and 2 from J; bases not matched to a gene: 0. CDR3 length: 14 residues. Germline-derived CDR1 and CDR2 are SGHTA and FQGNSA. The DNA of the CDR3 is TGTGCCAGCAGCTTAAGCGGGGCCTACAATGAGCAGTTCTTC. Translating it yields CASSLSGAYNEQFF.

The rearrangement uses TRBV7-2 and TRBJ2-1, with 8 bases aligning to TRBD2. This CDR3 has 15 amino acids. Germline V gene lookup returns CDR1 SGHTA and CDR2 FQGNSA. V shed 2 bases, J shed 9 bases, and the junction held 9 bases outside the gene matches. Here the CDR3 DNA reads TGTGCCAGCAGCTTAAAAAGCGGGAGTATTAGTGAGCAGTTCTTC. This codes for CASSLKSGSISEQFF.

Concerning this clone: Other DNA sequences in this specimen translate into the identical CDR3. The CDR3: CASSQADFTDTQYF. The DNA of the CDR3 is TGTGCCAGCAGCCAAGCCGACTTCACAGATACGCAGTATTTT. V usage is TRBV4-2 and J usage is TRBJ2-3; the D is unclear. V shed 1 base and J shed 2 bases, with 7 bases lying between them. The CDR3 is 14 residues long. Germline assignment: CDR1 LGHNA and CDR2 YNFKEQ.

The chain employs TRBV3-1 (or the pseudogene TRBV3-2) and TRBJ2-7; 7 bases fit TRBD1. V shed 5 bases and J 4 bases; nucleotides not matched to a gene: 8. This CDR3 has 14 residues. Germline lookup yields CDR1 LGHDT and CDR2 YNNKEL (reference sequence). The CDR3 DNA follows: TGTGCCAGCAGCGGGGGACAGTTTTTTTACGAGCAGTACTTC. It translates to CASSGGQFFYEQYF.

The V gene is TRBV4-2, the J gene TRBJ2-7, with TRBD2 as a possible D gene (6 bases). The germline V and J ends were trimmed by 4 bases and 1 base, with 23 bases remaining between them. The CDR3 is 18 amino acids. Germline V CDR1 and CDR2: LGHNA, YNFKEQ. CDR3 nucleotides: TGTGCCAGCAGCCCTTTGTATAGTAGGAGGGGCGCGTCCTACGAGCAGTACTTC. Translated, it gives CASSPLYSRRGASYEQYF.